This TCR beta chain is drawn from a study of blood T cell repertoires in COVID-19. The wider study: PBMCs, B-cell-depleted T cells, or T cells were the source of the cDNA or gDNA that made up the material.

Patients of the Seattle cohort, enrolled during active infection, were followed longitudinally. The V and J ends lost 4 bases and 1 base respectively, with 10 bases between them. Germline V gene sequence: CDR1 MNHEY, CDR2 SVGAGI. This CDR3 spans 14 amino acids. Per the original data handling: Nucleated cell counts were estimated from reference gene primer amplification. Libraries were prepared by immunoSEQ multiplex PCR; TCRdb keeps only in-frame clonotypes and omits some of them. V, J and clone size derive from that table, while D and trimming were established from the DNA sequence. In the table there are some 290,000 clones, almost 90% of which are singletons.

The receptor's source is a young woman with COVID-19, enrolled during active disease. Sequencing was done on a sample of peripheral blood. V is TRBV6-5 and J is TRBJ1-1, with a tentative D call TRBD1 (6 bases). The CDR3 DNA sequence: TGTGCCAGCAGTTGGGACATCTCGAACACTGAAGCTTTCTTT. It translates to CASSWDISNTEAFF.